The T cell receptor beta chain under discussion was sequenced for a study of regulatory T cells in long-lasting Graves disease. Turning to the study itself: Over 5 years of antithyroid drugs with positive TSH receptor antibodies was taken to mean persistent Graves' disease.

This clonotype was found a few times. Through Arm-PCR of CDR3 regions and iRepertoire HTBI primers, TCR beta libraries were built. From the multiplex PCR reads, TCRdb called clonotypes with MiXCR, one entry per CDR3 protein. The sample has a few hundred thousand distinct CDR3 sequences, roughly 23% seen once. The time point denotes: persistent/refractory GD, antithyroid drugs over 5 years with positive TRAb. Isolated PBMC RNA provided the starting material for the TCR library. Germline CDR1 is SGHRS and CDR2 is YFSETQ. Trimming pared 0 bases from V and 3 bases from J, leaving 9 bases between. CDR3 length: 15 amino acids.

This clonotype was obtained from a woman aged 40 to 50 with Graves disease. The sequencing here drew on peripheral blood mononuclear cells (PBMCs), taken when the disease was refractory, from a patient treated with antithyroid drugs. The gene calls are TRBV5-1 and TRBJ2-2; D uncertain. This chain's CDR3 is CASSLATPDTGELFF. CDR3 DNA sequence: TGCGCCAGCAGCTTGGCGACTCCGGACACCGGGGAGCTGTTTTTT.